The 4 T cell receptor beta chains presented below share a single source sample, sequenced in a study of Graves' ophthalmopathy and Graves' hyperthyroidism. Amplification of TCR beta CDR3 regions used RNA transcripts. First-round RT-PCR used HTBI primers; second-round multiplex PCR followed. Using its own MiXCR run on the multiplex PCR reads, TCRdb lists one record per CDR3 protein. The data contain 900,000 to 1,200,000 distinct CDR3 sequences, about two fifths of them singletons. The source material was peripheral blood or thyroid tissue (not recorded which). These receptors originate from an adult man with Graves' hyperthyroidism.

This clonotype has at least ten counts. CDR3 nucleotides: TGTGCCAGCAGTGACCCGGGCGGGGGTTACGAGCAGTACTTC. Protein sequence: CASSDPGGGYEQYF. The genes are TRBV2 and TRBJ2-7; 7 bases map to TRBD2. The trim removed 3 bases at V and 4 bases at J, leaving 6 bases unmatched. Germline CDR1 SNHLY, CDR2 FYNNEI. The CDR3 is made up of 14 amino acids. Full variable domain (rest looked up from reference TRBV2 and TRBJ2-7): EPEVTQTPSHQVTQMGQEVILRCVPISNHLYFYWYRQILGQKVEFLVSFYNNEISEKSEIFDDQFSVERPDGSNFTLKIRSTKLEDSAMYFCASSDPGGGYEQYFGPGTRLTVT.

This clonotype was picked up many times. The rearrangement uses TRBV7-8 and TRBJ1-6; D possibly corresponds to TRBD1 (6 bases). Deletions cut 5 bases from V and 7 bases from J, with 12 bases between. CDR1 and CDR2 from the germline V gene are SGHVS and FQNEAQ. The CDR3 loop spans 14 amino acids. In DNA form, the CDR3 reads TGTGCCAGCAGCCTACAGGGATCGAATTCACCCCTCCACTTT. Translation gives CASSLQGSNSPLHF.

The V and J genes are TRBV29-1 and TRBJ2-7, with TRBD1 matching over 9 bases. Germline assignment: CDR1 SQVTM and CDR2 ANQGSEA. V lost 3 bases, J lost 5 bases, and 11 bases stayed unmatched. The CDR3 has 15 amino acids. The CDR3 spells CSVDVPPGQGNEQYF. The CDR3 nucleotides read TGCAGCGTTGACGTCCCTCCGGGACAGGGTAACGAGCAGTACTTC.

This clonotype occurred a few times. The chain is built from TRBV6-2 or TRBV6-3 and TRBJ1-2, with D hard to call. V lost 4 bases and J lost 3, with 12 bases in between. This CDR3 is 14 amino acids long. CDR1 and CDR2 (germline): MNHEY, SVGEGT. For the CDR3, the DNA is TGTGCCAGCAGTTCTGCCGGTGAATACTATGGCTACACCTTC. Protein product: CASSSAGEYYGYTF.